The entry below gives a single T cell receptor beta chain sequence along with its context. The antigen remains undetermined. V lost 4 bases, J lost 2 bases, and 13 bases lay in between. This CDR3 has 15 amino acids. CDR1 is MNHEY, CDR2 SVGEGT, per germline. Using its own MiXCR run on the reads, TCRdb lists one record per CDR3 protein. Here the sample spans about 920,000 distinct CDR3 sequences, 30% to 40% being singletons. The data are from a study of T cell repertoires in cytomegalovirus infection. This receptor was identified in a human donor in good health (CMV status not recorded). Some clones in this sample may be carry-over from other donors' samples. This rearrangement joins TRBV6-2 or TRBV6-3 to TRBJ2-3; D unresolved. The sample was cultured CD8+ T cells from PBMCs, taken from culture after CMV antigen stimulation. DNA for the CDR3: TGTGCCAGCAGTTCCAGCCAAACGTACACAGATACGCAGTATTTT. Translation: CASSSSQTYTDTQYF.